The clone carrying this T cell receptor beta chain has at least ten counts. Its antigen is as yet unknown. The PBMCs were taken from roughly 10 ml of fresh peripheral blood. These data belong to a study of Graves' ophthalmopathy and Graves' hyperthyroidism. Study-level findings and limits: Most clonotypes expanded in thyroid above 0.001 frequency were present in blood too.

Amplified TCR beta CDR3 regions were obtained using RNA transcripts as template. A first-round RT-PCR used HTBI primers, followed by a second-round multiplex PCR. TCRdb processed the multiplex PCR reads anew with MiXCR; each CDR3 protein has one entry. The sample has some 160,000 distinct CDR3 sequences; roughly two fifths are singletons. This clonotype was sampled from a young man with Graves' ophthalmopathy. The sample comprised peripheral blood.

This chain's CDR3 is CASSPQGRDNSPLHF. The CDR3 coding sequence is TGTGCCAGCAGCCCACAGGGGAGGGATAATTCACCCCTCCACTTT. The chain is built from TRBV7-2 and TRBJ1-6, with 7 nucleotides matching TRBD1. In germline, CDR1 is SGHTA, CDR2 FQGNSA. V dropped 5 bases and J dropped 5; count of bases not matched to a gene: 6. The CDR3 consists of 15 residues.